This TCR beta chain was sequenced for a study of blood T cell repertoires in COVID-19. Study-wide background: Samples came from the United States, Italy and Spain, spanning acute and convalescent COVID-19. PBMCs, B-cell-depleted T cells, or T cells were the source of the cDNA or gDNA that made up the material.

In the authors' methods: Reference gene primer amplification yielded estimated nucleated cell counts. TCRdb's table, derived via immunoSEQ multiplex PCR, lists solely in-frame clones and lacks some. The D gene and trimming were derived from the DNA, and the V and J assignments and clone size from that table. The sample carries 300,000 to 400,000 clones, more than 70% recorded once. A Seattle source enrolled patients during active infection and followed them longitudinally. The CDR3 is 14 residues long. Material: peripheral blood. The V call is TRBV7-5, the J call TRBJ2-7; the table's D gene call, TRBD1, was not cross checked with the DNA. TRBV7-5 is described as a pseudogene. The receptor was isolated from a woman in her 30s with COVID-19, enrolled during active disease. In DNA form, the CDR3 reads TGTGTCAGAAGCTTAAACCGGGACAGCTACGAGCAGTACTTC. Its protein is CVRSLNRDSYEQYF.